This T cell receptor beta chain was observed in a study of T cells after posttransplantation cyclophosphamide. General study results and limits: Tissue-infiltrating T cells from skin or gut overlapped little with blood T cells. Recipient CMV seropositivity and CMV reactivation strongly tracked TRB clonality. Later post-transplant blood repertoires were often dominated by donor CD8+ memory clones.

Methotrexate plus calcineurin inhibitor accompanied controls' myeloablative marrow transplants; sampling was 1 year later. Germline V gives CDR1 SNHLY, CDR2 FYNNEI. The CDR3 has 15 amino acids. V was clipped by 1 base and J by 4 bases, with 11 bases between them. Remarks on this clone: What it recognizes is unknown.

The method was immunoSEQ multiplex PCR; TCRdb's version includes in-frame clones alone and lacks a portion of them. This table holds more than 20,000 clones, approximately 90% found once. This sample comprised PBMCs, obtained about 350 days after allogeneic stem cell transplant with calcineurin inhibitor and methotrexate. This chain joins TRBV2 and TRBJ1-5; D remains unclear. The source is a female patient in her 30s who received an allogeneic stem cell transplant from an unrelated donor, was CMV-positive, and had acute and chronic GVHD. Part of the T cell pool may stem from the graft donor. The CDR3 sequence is CASSEGQRDNQPQHF. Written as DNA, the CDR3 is TGTGCCAGCAGTGAAGGTCAACGGGATAATCAGCCCCAGCATTTT.